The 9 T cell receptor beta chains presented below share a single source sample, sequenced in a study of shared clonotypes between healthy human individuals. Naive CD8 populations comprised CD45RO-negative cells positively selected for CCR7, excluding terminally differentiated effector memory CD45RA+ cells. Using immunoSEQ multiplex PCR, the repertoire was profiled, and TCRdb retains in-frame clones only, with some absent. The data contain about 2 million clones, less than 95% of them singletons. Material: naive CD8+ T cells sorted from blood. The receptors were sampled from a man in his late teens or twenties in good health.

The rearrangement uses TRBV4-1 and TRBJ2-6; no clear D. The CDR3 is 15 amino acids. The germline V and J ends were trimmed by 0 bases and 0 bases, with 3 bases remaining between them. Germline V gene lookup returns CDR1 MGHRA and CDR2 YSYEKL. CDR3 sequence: CASSQEHSGANVLTF. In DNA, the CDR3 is TGCGCCAGCAGCCAAGAACACTCTGGGGCCAACGTCCTGACTTTC.

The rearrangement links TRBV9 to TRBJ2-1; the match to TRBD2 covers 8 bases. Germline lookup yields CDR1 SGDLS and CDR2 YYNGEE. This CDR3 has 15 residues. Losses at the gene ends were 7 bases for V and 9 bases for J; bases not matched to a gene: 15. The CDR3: CASGLGGAGGREQFF. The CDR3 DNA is TGTGCCAGCGGCCTCGGGGGGGCCGGGGGTCGTGAGCAGTTCTTC.

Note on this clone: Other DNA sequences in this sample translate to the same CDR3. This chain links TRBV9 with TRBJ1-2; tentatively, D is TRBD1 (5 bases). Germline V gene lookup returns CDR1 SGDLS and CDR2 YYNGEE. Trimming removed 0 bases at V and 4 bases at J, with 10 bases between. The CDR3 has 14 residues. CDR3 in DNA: TGTGCCAGCAGCGTAGGTGGGGGAACCTATGGCTACACCTTC. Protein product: CASSVGGGTYGYTF.

CDR3 in amino acids: CASSASGTLTGELFF. CDR3 DNA sequence: TGTGCCAGCAGTGCCAGCGGGACCCTTACCGGGGAGCTGTTTTTT. This chain uses TRBV7-9 with TRBJ2-2; 7 positions agree with TRBD2. Germline V lookup: CDR1 SEHNR, CDR2 FQNEAQ (reference sequence). J was trimmed by 5 bases and V by 6 bases; bases with no gene match: 9. The CDR3 runs 15 residues.

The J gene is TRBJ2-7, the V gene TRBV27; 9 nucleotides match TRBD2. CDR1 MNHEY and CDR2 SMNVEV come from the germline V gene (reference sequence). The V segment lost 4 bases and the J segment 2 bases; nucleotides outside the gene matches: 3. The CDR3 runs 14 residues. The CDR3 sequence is CASSYASGTYEQYF. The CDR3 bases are TGTGCCAGCAGTTACGCTAGCGGGACCTACGAGCAGTACTTC.

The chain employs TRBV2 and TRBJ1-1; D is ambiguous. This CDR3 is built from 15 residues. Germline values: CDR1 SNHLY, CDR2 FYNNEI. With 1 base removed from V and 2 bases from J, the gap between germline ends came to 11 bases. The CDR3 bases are TGTGCCAGCAGTGAAGTTTGGCAGACCAACACTGAAGCTTTCTTT. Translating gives CASSEVWQTNTEAFF. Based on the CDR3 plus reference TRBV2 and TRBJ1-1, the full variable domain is EPEVTQTPSHQVTQMGQEVILRCVPISNHLYFYWYRQILGQKVEFLVSFYNNEISEKSEIFDDQFSVERPDGSNFTLKIRSTKLEDSAMYFCASSEVWQTNTEAFFGQGTRLTVV.

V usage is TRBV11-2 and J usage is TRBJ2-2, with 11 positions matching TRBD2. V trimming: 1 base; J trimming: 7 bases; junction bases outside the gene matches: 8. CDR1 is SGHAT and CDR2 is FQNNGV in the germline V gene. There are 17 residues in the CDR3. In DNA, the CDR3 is TGTGCCAGCAGCTTAGCCTTAGCGGGGGGGGCTGGCGGGGAGCTGTTTTTT. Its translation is CASSLALAGGAGGELFF. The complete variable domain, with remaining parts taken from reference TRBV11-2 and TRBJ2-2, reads EAGVAQSPRYKIIEKRQSVAFWCNPISGHATLYWYQQILGQGPKLLIQFQNNGVVDDSQLPKDRFSAERLKGVDSTLKIQPAKLEDSAVYLCASSLALAGGAGGELFFGEGSRLTVL.

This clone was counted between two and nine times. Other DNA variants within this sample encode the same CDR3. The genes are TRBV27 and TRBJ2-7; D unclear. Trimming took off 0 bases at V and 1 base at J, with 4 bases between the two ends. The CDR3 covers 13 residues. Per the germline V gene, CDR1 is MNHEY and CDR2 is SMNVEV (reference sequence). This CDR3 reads CASSLSWSYEQYF. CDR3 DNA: TGTGCCAGCAGTTTATCGTGGTCCTACGAGCAGTACTTC.

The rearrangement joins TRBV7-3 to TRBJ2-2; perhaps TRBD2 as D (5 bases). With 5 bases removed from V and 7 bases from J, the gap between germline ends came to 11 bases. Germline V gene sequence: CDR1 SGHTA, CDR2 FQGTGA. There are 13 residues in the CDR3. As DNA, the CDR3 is TGTGCCAGCAGCCTGAGCGGTATCGGGGAGCTGTTTTTT. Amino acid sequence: CASSLSGIGELFF.